This TCR beta chain was sequenced during a study of cytomegalovirus exposure and HLA in healthy donors. Overall study results and limits: CMV serostatus stood as the only immune exposure information on hand. The study flagged some 180 TCR beta chains as cytomegalovirus-associated. Later analysis showed most CMV-associated TCR beta chains appearing HLA-restricted.

Researchers ran the PCR with 60 Vbeta and 13 Jbeta primers. Using immunoSEQ multiplex PCR, the repertoire was profiled, and TCRdb retains in-frame clones only, with some absent. Altogether about 200,000 clones are present, roughly 84% being singletons, with the ten largest covering about 1.7%. Turning to this clone: The target antigen is unknown.

The V gene end was trimmed by 4 bases and the J gene end by 1 base; junction bases not matched to a gene: 1. Per the germline V gene, CDR1 is SGHVS and CDR2 is FNYEAQ. The CDR3 is made up of 14 amino acids. The sequence derives from a man aged 45 to 65 in good health and CMV-seronegative. The V and J genes are TRBV7-6 and TRBJ1-3, with 7 nucleotides matching TRBD1. Specimen: PBMCs. Here the CDR3 reads CASSSDRSGNTIYF. The CDR3 nucleotides read TGTGCCAGCAGCTCGGACAGGTCTGGAAACACCATATATTTT.